The TCR beta chain described here comes from a study of monozygotic twins with cystic fibrosis. The V gene's germline CDR1 is SGHTS and CDR2 YDEGEE. This CDR3 comprises 11 residues. The V and J ends lost 2 bases and 5 bases respectively, with 4 bases between them. Libraries were prepared by immunoSEQ multiplex PCR; TCRdb keeps only in-frame clonotypes and omits some of them. The repertoire holds fewer than 15,000 clones, with nearly 99% as singletons. Specimen: blood. The sequence came from a girl aged 2 to 10 with cystic fibrosis. J is TRBJ1-2 and V is TRBV5-8; D gene ambiguous. The chain's CDR3 is CASSFYYGYTF. Here the CDR3 DNA reads TGTGCCAGCAGCTTTTATTATGGCTACACCTTC. Variable domain in full (rest from reference TRBV5-8 and TRBJ1-2): EAGVTQSPTHLIKTRGQQATLRCSPISGHTSVYWYQQALGLGLQFLLWYDEGEERNRGNFPPRFSGRQFPNYSSELNVNALELEDSALYLCASSFYYGYTFGSGTRLTVV.